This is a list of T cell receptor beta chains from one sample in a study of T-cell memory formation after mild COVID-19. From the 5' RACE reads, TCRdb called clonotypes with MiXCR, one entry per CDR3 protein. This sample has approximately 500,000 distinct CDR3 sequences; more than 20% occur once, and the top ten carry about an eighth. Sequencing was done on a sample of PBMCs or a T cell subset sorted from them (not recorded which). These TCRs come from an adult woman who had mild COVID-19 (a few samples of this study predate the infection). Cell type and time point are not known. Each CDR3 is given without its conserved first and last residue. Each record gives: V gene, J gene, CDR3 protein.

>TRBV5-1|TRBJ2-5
ASSLLSMGETQY
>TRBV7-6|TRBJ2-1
ASILGQGASYEQF
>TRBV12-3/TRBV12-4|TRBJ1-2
ASEVEGRTGDYYGYT
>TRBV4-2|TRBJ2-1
ASSQDLAGGDNEQF
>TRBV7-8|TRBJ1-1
ASSLGVSNTEAF
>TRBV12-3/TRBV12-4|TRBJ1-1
ASSLGIITF
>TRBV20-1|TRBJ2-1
SARVMTISNEQF
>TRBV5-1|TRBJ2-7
ASSPRDRGLPSYEQY
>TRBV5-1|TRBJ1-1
ASSLEGGGTEAF
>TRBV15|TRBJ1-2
ATSIGNYGYT
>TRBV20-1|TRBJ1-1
SAVLFVGAPNSQAF
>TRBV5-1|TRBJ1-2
ASSLEGTYGYT
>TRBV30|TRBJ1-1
AWIDKTLNTEAF
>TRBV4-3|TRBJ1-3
ASSQVELRGGNTIY
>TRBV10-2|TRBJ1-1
ASRGLMNTEAF
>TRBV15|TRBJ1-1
ATSREVMGPRGDTEAF
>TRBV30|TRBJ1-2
AWSLTGLGYT
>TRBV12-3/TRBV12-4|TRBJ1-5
ASSHIANQPQH
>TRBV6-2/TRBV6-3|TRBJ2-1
ASRIQGLERNEQF
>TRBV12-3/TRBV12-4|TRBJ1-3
ATQGGPGNTIY
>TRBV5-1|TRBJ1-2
ASSLGQGFYGYT
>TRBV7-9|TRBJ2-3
ASSLLPGAWTDTQY
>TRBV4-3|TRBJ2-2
ASSHALLAGGSPGELF
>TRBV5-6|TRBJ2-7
ASSSPHWRKGQETYEQY
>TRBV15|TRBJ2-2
ATSSFGTSGRPGELF
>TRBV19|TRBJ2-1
ASNPQGAYNEQF
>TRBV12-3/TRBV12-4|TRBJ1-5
ASRSPGWDQPQH
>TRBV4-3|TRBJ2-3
ASSQGKTPKQY
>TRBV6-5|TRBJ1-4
ASSPYTTNEKLF
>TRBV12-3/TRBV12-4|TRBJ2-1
ASSEWGRDYNEQF